There are a few counts of the clone carrying this T cell receptor beta chain. The antigen is not known. Using genomic DNA as the template, TCR beta VDJ and CDR3 profiling was carried out. MiXCR, applied by TCRdb to the reads, yields one record per CDR3 protein. Of around 19,000 distinct CDR3 sequences listed, 30% to 50% are singletons. The authors sequenced patients whose flow cytometry had shown CD8+CD57+ cell expansion. From 2 of the 12 patients, CD8+CD57+ effector memory cells were additionally sequenced. The cohort consisted entirely of patients having severe acquired aplastic anemia. Therapy had not been given to patients before blood sampling. This sample was included in a study of CD8+CD57+ T cells in acquired aplastic anemia. Study-level points and caveats: Lower diversity marked CD8+CD57+ cells in patients, relative to total CD4+ and CD8+ pools. The number of CD8+ CDR3 sequences shared by patients and controls was 25 to 35.

Germline V gene data show CDR1 as LNHDA and CDR2 as SQIVND (reference sequence). V was pared by 7 bases and J by 6 bases, with 4 bases of the junction left unmatched. The CDR3 sequence is 13 residues long. The chain couples TRBV19 to TRBJ1-5; 9 positions match TRBD1. The sequenced sample was CD8+CD57+ T cells sorted from PBMCs. This sample's subset: bead-enriched CD8+CD57+ effector memory T cells from SAA patients. The sequence was obtained from a human donor with aplastic anemia. DNA for the CDR3: TGTGCCAGTATGCGGGGACAGGGTCAGCCCCAGCATTTT. Encoded protein: CASMRGQGQPQHF.